This T cell receptor beta chain was obtained from a study of blood T cell repertoires in COVID-19. Study-wide context: The cDNA or gDNA used as material had been derived from T cells, B-cell-depleted T cells, or PBMCs.

The germline V gene encodes CDR1 MRHNA and CDR2 SNTAGT. Trimming removed 6 bases from V and 1 base from J; junction bases left unmatched: 18. The CDR3 consists of 18 residues. TCRdb's table, derived via immunoSEQ multiplex PCR, lists solely in-frame clones and lacks some. The sample lists over 100,000 clones, about four fifths occurring once. This chain joins TRBV6-4 and TRBJ2-7; 7 nucleotides agree with TRBD1. Sample: peripheral blood. This TCR came from a human donor in a cohort sampled during active COVID-19. The CDR3 sequence: CASRGQDYRGSKSYEQYF. The CDR3 DNA reads TGTGCCAGCAGGGGACAAGATTACAGGGGAAGTAAGTCCTACGAGCAGTACTTC.